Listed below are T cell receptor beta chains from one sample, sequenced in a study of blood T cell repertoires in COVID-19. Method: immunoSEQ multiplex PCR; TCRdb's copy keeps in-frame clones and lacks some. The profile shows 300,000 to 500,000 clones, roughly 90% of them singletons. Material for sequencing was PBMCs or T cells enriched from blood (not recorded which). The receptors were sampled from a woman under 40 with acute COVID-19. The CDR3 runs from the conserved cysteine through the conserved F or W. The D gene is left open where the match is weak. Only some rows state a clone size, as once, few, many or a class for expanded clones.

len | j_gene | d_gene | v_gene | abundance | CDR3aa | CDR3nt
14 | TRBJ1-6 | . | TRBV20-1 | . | CSASARSYNSPLHF | TGCAGTGCTAGTGCTAGATCCTATAATTCACCCCTCCACTTT
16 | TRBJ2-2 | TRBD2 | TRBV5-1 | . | CASSLWTSGDTGELFF | TGCGCCAGCAGCTTGTGGACTAGCGGGGACACCGGGGAGCTGTTTTTT
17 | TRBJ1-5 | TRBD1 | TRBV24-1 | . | CATSETTGGLINQPQHF | TGTGCCACCAGTGAGACCACAGGGGGCTTGATCAATCAGCCCCAGCATTTT
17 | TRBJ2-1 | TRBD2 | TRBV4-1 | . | CASSHLLTGLAENEQFF | TGCGCCAGCAGCCACCTTCTTACCGGGCTAGCGGAGAATGAGCAGTTCTTC
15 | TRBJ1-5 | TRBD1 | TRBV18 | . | CASSPDRDGNQPQHF | TGTGCCAGCTCACCGGACAGGGATGGCAATCAGCCCCAGCATTTT
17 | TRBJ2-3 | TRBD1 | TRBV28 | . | CASSSRAGGQGSDTQYF | TGTGCCAGCAGTTCGCGCGCAGGGGGACAGGGGTCTGATACGCAGTATTTT
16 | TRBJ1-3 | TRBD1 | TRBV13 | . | CASSVGQGARGNTIYF | TGTGCCAGCAGCGTAGGACAGGGGGCGAGGGGAAACACCATATATTTT
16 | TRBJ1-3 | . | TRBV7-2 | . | CASSLDRTYSGNTIYF | TGTGCCAGCAGCTTAGACAGGACGTACTCTGGAAACACCATATATTTT
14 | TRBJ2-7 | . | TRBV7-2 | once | CASSLAKQGYEQYF | TGTGCCAGCAGCTTAGCCAAACAGGGCTACGAGCAGTACTTC
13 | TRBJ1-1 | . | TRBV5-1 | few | CASSETGFTEAFF | TGCGCCAGCAGCGAAACAGGGTTCACTGAAGCTTTCTTT
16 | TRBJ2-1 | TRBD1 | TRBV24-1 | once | CATSDDRGKMGNEQFF | TGTGCCACCAGTGATGACAGGGGGAAGATGGGTAATGAGCAGTTCTTC
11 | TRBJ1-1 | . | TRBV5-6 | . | CASSREGEAFF | TGTGCCAGCAGCCGTGAGGGTGAAGCTTTCTTT
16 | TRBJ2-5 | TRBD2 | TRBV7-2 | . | CASTYAVAGGTETQYF | TGTGCCAGCACCTACGCGGTTGCGGGGGGCACAGAGACCCAGTACTTC
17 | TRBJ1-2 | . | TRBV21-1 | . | CASTGKEVGVPNYGYTF | TGTGCCAGCACGGGAAAGGAAGTCGGCGTACCTAACTATGGCTACACCTTC
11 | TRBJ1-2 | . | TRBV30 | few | CAWTNSYGYTF | TGTGCCTGGACTAATAGCTATGGCTACACCTTC
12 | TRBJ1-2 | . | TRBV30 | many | CAWSRPRGGYTF | TGTGCCTGGAGCCGACCCCGGGGTGGCTACACCTTC
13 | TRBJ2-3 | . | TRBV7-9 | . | CASSHIITDTQYF | TGTGCCAGCAGTCACATCATCACAGATACGCAGTATTTT
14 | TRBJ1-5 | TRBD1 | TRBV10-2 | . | CASSENRGSQPQHF | TGCGCCAGCAGTGAGAACAGGGGCTCTCAGCCCCAGCATTTT
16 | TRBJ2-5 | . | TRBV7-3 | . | CASSLNGQGGSETQYF | TGTGCCAGCAGCTTAAATGGGCAGGGAGGAAGTGAGACCCAGTACTTC
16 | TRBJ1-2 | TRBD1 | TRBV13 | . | CASSLASDRANYGYTF | TGTGCCAGCAGCTTAGCATCAGACAGGGCTAACTATGGCTACACCTTC
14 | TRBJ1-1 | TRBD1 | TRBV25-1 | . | CASRDRAKFTEAFF | TGTGCCAGCAGGGACAGGGCGAAATTTACTGAAGCTTTCTTT
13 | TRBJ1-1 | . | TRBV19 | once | CASSIPGNTEAFF | TGTGCCAGTAGTATCCCAGGGAACACTGAAGCTTTCTTT
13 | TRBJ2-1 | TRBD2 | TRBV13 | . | CASSSGGGNEQFF | TGTGCCAGCAGTAGCGGGGGGGGCAATGAGCAGTTCTTC
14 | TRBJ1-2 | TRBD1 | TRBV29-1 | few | CSVWRGGQGYGYTF | TGCAGCGTGTGGCGCGGGGGACAGGGATATGGCTACACCTTC
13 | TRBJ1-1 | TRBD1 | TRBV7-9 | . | CASSTTGDTEAFF | TGTGCCAGCAGTACGACAGGGGACACTGAAGCTTTCTTT
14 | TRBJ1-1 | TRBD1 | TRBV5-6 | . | CASSQTGDDTEAFF | TGTGCCAGCAGCCAGACAGGGGACGACACTGAAGCTTTCTTT
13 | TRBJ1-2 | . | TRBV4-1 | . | CASSQDWGGGYTF | TGCGCCAGCAGCCAAGATTGGGGGGGTGGCTACACCTTC
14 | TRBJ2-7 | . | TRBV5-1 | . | CASSADKGAYEQYF | TGCGCCAGCAGCGCGGACAAGGGTGCCTACGAGCAGTACTTC
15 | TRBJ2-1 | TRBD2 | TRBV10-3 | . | CAISESGGGYNEQFF | TGTGCCATCAGTGAGTCTGGCGGGGGTTACAATGAGCAGTTCTTC
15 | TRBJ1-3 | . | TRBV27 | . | CASRSGGSIGNTIYF | TGTGCCAGCAGGTCGGGGGGGTCGATCGGAAACACCATATATTTT
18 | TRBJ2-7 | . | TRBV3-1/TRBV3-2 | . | CASSPSRDSHEPLYEQYF | TGTGCCAGCAGCCCGTCCCGGGACTCCCATGAGCCCCTCTACGAGCAGTACTTC
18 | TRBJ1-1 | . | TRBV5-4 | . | CASSLYPITREGNTEAFF | TGTGCCAGCAGCTTGTACCCAATCACCCGGGAAGGGAACACTGAAGCTTTCTTT
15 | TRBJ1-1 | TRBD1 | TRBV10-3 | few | CAISEAWTGGTEAFF | TGTGCCATCAGTGAGGCCTGGACAGGGGGCACTGAAGCTTTCTTT